These 22 T cell receptor beta chains originate from one sample sequenced in a study of PD-1 blockade in classical Hodgkin lymphoma. Time point defined: cycle 4 day 1 (C4D1), after about 6 weeks of nivolumab. Every patient experienced relapse after autologous stem cell transplantation, and brentuximab vedotin exposure varied. Method: immunoSEQ multiplex PCR; TCRdb's copy keeps in-frame clones and lacks some. The data hold tens of thousands of clones, with 80% observed a single time. The input for sequencing was peripheral blood mononuclear cells (PBMCs), taken before the fourth cycle of nivolumab. Receptors were obtained from a human donor with classical Hodgkin lymphoma.

This clone has a single count. The rearrangement links TRBV7-2 to TRBJ1-1; no definite D call. This CDR3 region has 15 residues. CDR1 SGHTA and CDR2 FQGNSA come from the germline V gene. Deletions cut 2 bases from V and 2 bases from J, with 12 bases between. CDR3 sequence (DNA): TGTGCCAGCAGCTTATACAGTTCCTCTAACACTGAAGCTTTCTTT. It yields the protein CASSLYSSSNTEAFF.

Only a few counts were recorded for this clone. The germline gene is not matched at one end of the junction; a read error may be the cause. The genes are TRBV7-9 and TRBJ2-7, with D maybe TRBD2 (5 bases). The CDR3 has 14 residues. Germline V CDR1 and CDR2: SEHNR, FQNEAQ (reference sequence). CDR3 nucleotides: TGCGCCAGCAGCCAAGGAGAGGGTCCCTACGAGCAGTACTTC. Translation gives CASSQGEGPYEQYF.

A note on this clone: The sample contains more than one DNA sequence encoding this CDR3. The genes are TRBV5-4 and TRBJ2-3, with 15 bases lining up with TRBD2. The CDR3 extends over 18 amino acids. Per the germline V gene, CDR1 is SGHNT and CDR2 is YYREEE (reference sequence). V shed 3 bases, J shed 0 bases, and the junction held 5 bases outside the gene matches. In DNA, the CDR3 is TGTGCCAGCAGCTCAGGGACTAGCGGGGGGCATAGCACAGATACGCAGTATTTT. Translation: CASSSGTSGGHSTDTQYF.

The V and J genes are TRBV12-5 and TRBJ2-1; possibly TRBD2 for D (6 bases). Between the trimmed V and J ends, which lost 1 base and 9 bases, there was a span of 13 bases. CDR1 is LGHNT, CDR2 FRNRAP, per germline. The CDR3 loop spans 14 amino acids. CDR3 coding DNA: TGTGCTAGTGGTTTGGGGGCGGGACCGGCTGAGCAGTTCTTC. Protein sequence: CASGLGAGPAEQFF.

The V gene is TRBV19, the J gene TRBJ2-7; 9 bases map to TRBD1. CDR3 size: 16 residues. J was trimmed by 3 bases and V by 2 bases; bases with no gene match: 8. CDR1 is LNHDA and CDR2 is SQIVND in the germline V gene (reference sequence). As DNA, the CDR3 is TGTGCCAGTAGTATATCAACAGGGGGCCGGGGCTACGAGCAGTACTTC. It encodes CASSISTGGRGYEQYF.

The rearrangement joins TRBV5-1 to TRBJ1-1; D might be TRBD1 (6 bases). The V gene lost 4 bases and the J gene lost 6 bases, with 16 bases spanning the gap. The length of the CDR3 is 14 residues. In germline, CDR1 is SGHRS, CDR2 YFSETQ. CDR3 residues: CASSADSGSAEAFF. CDR3 nucleotides: TGCGCCAGCAGCGCGGACAGCGGGAGTGCTGAAGCTTTCTTT.

The rearrangement links TRBV7-2 to TRBJ1-1; TRBD1 might be the D (5 bases). The CDR3 has 12 amino acids. V shed 5 bases and J shed 10 bases, with 14 bases lying between them. The V gene's germline CDR1 is SGHTA and CDR2 FQGNSA. The CDR3 here is CASSTSQGVAFF. For the CDR3, the DNA is TGTGCCAGCAGCACCAGCCAGGGTGTAGCTTTCTTT.

The chain joins TRBV5-4 to TRBJ2-5; 10 bases match TRBD2. CDR1 is SGHNT and CDR2 is YYREEE in the germline V gene (reference sequence). The CDR3 has 16 residues. V lost 0 bases to trimming and J lost 1 base; unmatched junction nucleotides: 3. The CDR3: CASSLASGGSQETQYF. CDR3 coding DNA: TGTGCCAGCAGCTTGGCTAGCGGGGGTTCCCAAGAGACCCAGTACTTC. The variable domain in full, completed from reference TRBV5-4 and TRBJ2-5, reads ETGVTQSPTHLIKTRGQQVTLRCSSQSGHNTVSWYQQALGQGPQFIFQYYREEENGRGNFPPRFSGLQFPNYSSELNVNALELDDSALYLCASSLASGGSQETQYFGPGTRLLVL.

This chain uses TRBV5-1 with TRBJ2-2, with 8 bases aligning to TRBD2. The CDR3 is 16 amino acids. Unmatched junction bases numbered 5, after V lost 0 bases and J lost 4 bases. CDR1 is SGHRS and CDR2 is YFSETQ in the germline V gene. CDR3 coding DNA: TGCGCCAGCAGCTTGGCCGTCGGGGGGGCCACCGGGGAGCTGTTTTTT. Its translation is CASSLAVGGATGELFF. Full variable domain (remainder filled in from reference TRBV5-1 and TRBJ2-2): KAGVTQTPRYLIKTRGQQVTLSCSPISGHRSVSWYQQTPGQGLQFLFEYFSETQRNKGNFPGRFSGRQFSNSRSEMNVSTLELGDSALYLCASSLAVGGATGELFFGEGSRLTVL.

The chain combines TRBV5-5 with TRBJ2-6, with 7 bases that match TRBD1. V dropped 4 bases and J dropped 0; count of bases not matched to a gene: 16. Germline lookup yields CDR1 SGHKS and CDR2 YYEKEE (reference sequence). The CDR3 contains 20 residues. Written as DNA, the CDR3 is TGTGCCAGCAGCCGGGTCGTACAGGGGACCCTCAGCTCTGGGGCCAACGTCCTGACTTTC. As protein: CASSRVVQGTLSSGANVLTF.

The chain uses TRBV5-6 and TRBJ1-2, with a tentative D call TRBD1 (5 bases). V gave up 0 bases and J gave up 6 bases, with 12 bases separating them. Looked up from germline, CDR1 is SGHDT and CDR2 is YYEEEE. The CDR3 runs 14 residues. CDR3 residues: CASSLGADSHGYTF. The CDR3 region has the DNA TGTGCCAGCAGCTTGGGTGCCGACAGTCATGGCTACACCTTC.

The chain couples TRBV28 to TRBJ2-7; tentative D call: TRBD1 (6 bases). V shed 4 bases and J shed 0 bases, with 10 bases lying between them. The CDR3 has 14 residues. Germline V gene lookup returns CDR1 MDHEN and CDR2 SYDVKM. Here the CDR3 DNA reads TGTGCCAGCAGTTCGACAGGTAGCTCCTACGAGCAGTACTTC. This sequence encodes CASSSTGSSYEQYF.

This chain joins TRBV9 and TRBJ1-5, with D perhaps TRBD1 (6 bases). V was trimmed by 3 bases and J by 2 bases, leaving 9 bases between them. CDR1 is SGDLS, CDR2 YYNGEE, per germline. The CDR3 extends over 14 amino acids. CDR3 bases: TGTGCCAGCAGCGCTTACAGGGGCAATCAGCCCCAGCATTTT. This sequence encodes CASSAYRGNQPQHF.

The J gene is TRBJ2-7, the V gene TRBV7-8; 9 bases are shared with TRBD1. Germline CDR1 reads SGHVS; CDR2 reads FQNEAQ. This CDR3 contains 15 residues. The junction had 9 bases not matched to a gene; V was cut back by 4 bases and J by 5 bases. The CDR3 region is CASSSGTGSLNEQYF. Written as DNA, the CDR3 is TGTGCCAGCAGCTCAGGGACAGGGAGTCTTAACGAGCAGTACTTC.

This chain joins TRBV7-2 and TRBJ1-5; D unclear. This CDR3 has 15 residues. V gave up 5 bases and J gave up 3 bases, with 14 bases separating them. CDR1 is SGHTA and CDR2 is FQGNSA in the germline V gene. Written as DNA, the CDR3 is TGTGCCAGCAGCCTGTCGCGGGATCTCAATCAGCCCCAGCATTTT. Its translation is CASSLSRDLNQPQHF.

The chain joins TRBV4-1 to TRBJ2-1; 7 bases agree with TRBD2. V was clipped by 3 bases and J by 6 bases; unmatched bases: 2. Per the germline V gene, CDR1 is MGHRA and CDR2 is YSYEKL. The CDR3 extends over 13 amino acids. CDR3 sequence (DNA): TGCGCCAGCAGCCAGTGGGAGGGCAATGAGCAGTTCTTC. Translated: CASSQWEGNEQFF.

The chain is built from TRBV7-2 and TRBJ2-7; TRBD2 aligns across 13 bases. After removal of 5 bases from V and 7 bases from J, the junction contained 8 bases not matched to a gene. This CDR3 has 15 amino acids. Looked up from germline, CDR1 is SGHTA and CDR2 is FQGNSA. The CDR3 bases are TGTGCCAGCAGCCCAGAGACTAGCGGGGGGTATGAGCAGTACTTC. This sequence encodes CASSPETSGGYEQYF.

The rearrangement uses TRBV2 and TRBJ2-7; D may correspond to TRBD1 or TRBD2 (5 bases each). This CDR3 is built from 15 residues. Trimming stripped 5 bases from V and 0 bases from J, with 14 bases between. Looked up from germline, CDR1 is SNHLY and CDR2 is FYNNEI. The CDR3 protein is CASSSSPGASYEQYF. CDR3 in DNA: TGTGCCAGCAGTTCAAGTCCCGGGGCCTCCTACGAGCAGTACTTC.

The chain employs TRBV6-1 and TRBJ1-1, with unresolved D. The V gene lost 1 base and the J gene lost 0 bases, with 6 bases spanning the gap. The germline CDR1 and CDR2 sequences are MNHNS and SASEGT. CDR3 length: 14 residues. CDR3 amino acids: CASSEDSLNTEAFF. CDR3 bases: TGTGCCAGCAGTGAAGACAGTTTGAACACTGAAGCTTTCTTT.

The rearrangement uses TRBV7-9 and TRBJ2-7; D gene uncertain. Germline CDR1 is SEHNR and CDR2 is FQNEAQ (reference sequence). The CDR3 spans 12 residues. The V and J ends lost 1 base and 5 bases respectively, with 6 bases between them. The CDR3 sequence is CASSLEKNEQYF. CDR3 coding DNA: TGTGCCAGCAGCTTAGAAAAGAACGAGCAGTACTTC. The variable domain in full, with the rest retrieved from reference TRBV7-9 and TRBJ2-7, is DTGVSQNPRHKITKRGQNVTFRCDPISEHNRLYWYRQTLGQGPEFLTYFQNEAQLEKSRLLSDRFSAERPKGSFSTLEIQRTEQGDSAMYLCASSLEKNEQYFGPGTRLTVT.

V gene TRBV5-1 combines with J gene TRBJ1-1; 7 bases fit TRBD1. V was pared by 4 bases and J by 0 bases, with 3 bases of the junction left unmatched. The germline V gene encodes CDR1 SGHRS and CDR2 YFSETQ. This CDR3 comprises 14 residues. CDR3 coding DNA: TGCGCCAGCAGCGTGGGACAGATGAACACTGAAGCTTTCTTT. Translated, it gives CASSVGQMNTEAFF.

This chain uses TRBV9 with TRBJ2-3, with TRBD2 matching over 7 bases. V gave up 7 bases and J gave up 3 bases; unmatched junction bases: 5. Germline V CDR1 and CDR2: SGDLS, YYNGEE. The CDR3 contains 13 residues. The CDR3 coding sequence is TGTGCCAGCGCTTCGGGGGGTACAGATACGCAGTATTTT. Translating gives CASASGGTDTQYF.